The clone carrying this TCR beta chain was detected only a few times. No antigen is known for it. The CDR3 loop spans 15 amino acids. V was trimmed by 1 base and J by 1 base, leaving 5 bases between them. The germline gives CDR1 LNHNV, CDR2 YYDKDF (reference sequence). TCRdb independently ran MiXCR on the 5' RACE reads; one entry per CDR3 protein. This sample has more than 300,000 distinct CDR3 sequences, with roughly an eighth found just once. The data derive from a study of T-cell memory formation after mild COVID-19. Study-level results: Among contracting clones, CD4+ were mainly CM/EM and CD8+ enriched in EMRA. The pre-infection memory compartment contained some responding clones, suggesting cross-reactive memory joined.

The sequence was obtained from a man younger than 30 who had mild COVID-19 (a few samples of this study predate the infection). Cell type and time point are not known. The genes are TRBV15 and TRBJ2-6; D is possibly TRBD2 (5 bases). What was sequenced was PBMCs or a T cell subset sorted from them (not recorded which). CDR3 coding DNA: TGTGCCACCAGCAGAGGAGGGTCTGGGGCCAACGTCCTGACTTTC. This sequence encodes CATSRGGSGANVLTF. Based on the CDR3 plus reference TRBV15 and TRBJ2-6, the full variable domain is DAMVIQNPRYQVTQFGKPVTLSCSQTLNHNVMYWYQQKSSQAPKLLFHYYDKDFNNEADTPDNFQSRRPNTSFCFLDIRSPGLGDTAMYLCATSRGGSGANVLTFGAGSRLTVL.